This T cell receptor (beta chain) was captured by sequencing in a study of T cells expressing NK-cell markers. Study-wide context: It was sorted CD3+CD56-NKG2C+, CD3+CD56+NKG2C- and CD3+CD56+NKG2C+ T cells that provided the TCR beta repertoires. Findings and limits, study-wide: There remained a lack of clarity about HCMV specificity of expanded NKG2C+ T cell clones. In more than 5 donors, dominant CD3+CD56+NKG2C+ clonotypes ranked among the top 10 CD8+ clonotypes.

This CDR3 is 16 amino acids long. Germline CDR1 reads LGHNA; CDR2 reads YNFKEQ. Reanalyzing the 5' RACE reads, TCRdb keeps one entry per CDR3 protein, without DNA. In all, the sample yields fewer than 550,000 distinct CDR3 sequences. Comment on this clonotype: The antigen is unknown.

Material for sequencing was blood T cells: a sorted CD56 or NKG2C T cell subset, CD4+ or CD8+ T cells, or bulk PBMC T cells (not recorded which). The clonotype comes from a woman in her fifties or sixties in good health. The V and J genes are TRBV4-2 and TRBJ2-1; with no DNA, the TCRdb D assignment of TRBD2 cannot be verified. The CDR3 reads CASSQETSGGNNEQFF.